The sequence of this T cell receptor beta chain was determined in a study of glioma-infiltrating T cells after dendritic cell vaccination. Study-level background: Glioblastoma patients came from Phase I and II dendritic cell vaccination trials.

Comment on this clone: What it recognizes is unknown.

Study-wide points: Survival was not directly related to TCR clonality in these patients. Complete blood and tumor specimen sets were limited to few patients.

Primers: 60 V beta forward and 13 J beta reverse. Method: immunoSEQ multiplex PCR; TCRdb's copy keeps in-frame clones and lacks some. The table shows roughly 96,000 clones, with roughly 83% occurring only once. The receptor comes from a human donor with glioblastoma. Sequenced here: blood, sampled before dendritic cell vaccination.

CDR3 DNA sequence: TGCGCCAGCAGCTTGGCGACAGGGGACACCGGGGAGCTGTTTTTT. This codes for CASSLATGDTGELFF. The chain has TRBV5-1 and TRBJ2-2; 8 bases map to TRBD1. The CDR3 covers 15 residues. J was trimmed by 3 bases and V by 0 bases; bases with no gene match: 1. Per the germline V gene, CDR1 is SGHRS and CDR2 is YFSETQ.